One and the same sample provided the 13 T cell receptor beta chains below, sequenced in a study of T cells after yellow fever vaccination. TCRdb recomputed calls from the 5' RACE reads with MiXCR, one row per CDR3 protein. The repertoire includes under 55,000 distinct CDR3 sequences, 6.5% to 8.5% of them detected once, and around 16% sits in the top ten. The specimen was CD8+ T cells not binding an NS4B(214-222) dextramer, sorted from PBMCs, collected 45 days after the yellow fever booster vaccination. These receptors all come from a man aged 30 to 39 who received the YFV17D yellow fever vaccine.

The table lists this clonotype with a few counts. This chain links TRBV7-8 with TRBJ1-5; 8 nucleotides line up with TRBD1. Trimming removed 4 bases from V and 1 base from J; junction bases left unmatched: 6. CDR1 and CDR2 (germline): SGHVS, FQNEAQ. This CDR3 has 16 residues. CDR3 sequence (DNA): TGTGCCAGCAGCTCGCCCCAGGGGGCGAGCAATCAGCCCCAGCATTTT. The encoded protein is CASSSPQGASNQPQHF.

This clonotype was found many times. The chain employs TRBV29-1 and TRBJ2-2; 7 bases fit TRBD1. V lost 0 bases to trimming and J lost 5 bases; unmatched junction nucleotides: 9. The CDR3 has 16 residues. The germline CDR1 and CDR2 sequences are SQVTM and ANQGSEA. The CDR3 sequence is CSVEDARAGGTGELFF. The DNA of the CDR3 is TGCAGCGTTGAAGATGCCAGGGCAGGGGGTACCGGGGAGCTGTTTTTT.

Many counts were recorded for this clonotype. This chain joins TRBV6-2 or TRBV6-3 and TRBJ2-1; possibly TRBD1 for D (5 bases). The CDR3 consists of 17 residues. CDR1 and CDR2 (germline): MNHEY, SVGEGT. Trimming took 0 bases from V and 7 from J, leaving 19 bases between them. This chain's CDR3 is CASSYSFDEQGLNEQFF. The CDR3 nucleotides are TGTGCCAGCAGTTACTCTTTTGATGAGCAGGGTTTGAATGAGCAGTTCTTC.

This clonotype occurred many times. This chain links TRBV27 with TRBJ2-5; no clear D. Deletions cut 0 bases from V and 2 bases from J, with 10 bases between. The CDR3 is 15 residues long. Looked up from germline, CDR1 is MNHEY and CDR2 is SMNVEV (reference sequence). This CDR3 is CASSLSTPTQETQYF. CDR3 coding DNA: TGTGCCAGCAGTTTATCGACACCGACTCAAGAGACCCAGTACTTC.

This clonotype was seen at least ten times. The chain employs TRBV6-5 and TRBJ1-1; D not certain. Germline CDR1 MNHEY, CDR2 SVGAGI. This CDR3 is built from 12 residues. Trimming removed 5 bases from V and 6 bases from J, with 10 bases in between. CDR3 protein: CASSTPMSEAFF. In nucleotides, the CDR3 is TGTGCCAGCAGTACACCTATGTCTGAAGCTTTCTTT.

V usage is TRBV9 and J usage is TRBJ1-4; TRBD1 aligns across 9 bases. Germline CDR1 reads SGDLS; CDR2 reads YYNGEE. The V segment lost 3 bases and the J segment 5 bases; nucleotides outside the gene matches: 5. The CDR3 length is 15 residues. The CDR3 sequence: CASSGPGQGNEKLFF. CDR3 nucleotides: TGTGCCAGCAGCGGACCGGGACAGGGAAATGAAAAACTGTTTTTT.

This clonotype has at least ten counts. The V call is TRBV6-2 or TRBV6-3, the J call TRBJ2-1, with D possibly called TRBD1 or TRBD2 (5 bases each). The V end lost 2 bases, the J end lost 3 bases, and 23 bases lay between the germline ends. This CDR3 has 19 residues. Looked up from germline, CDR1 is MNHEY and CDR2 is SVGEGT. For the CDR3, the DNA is TGTGCCAGCAGTTACGGGGGTTGGGATGAACGGGGTCACTACAATGAGCAGTTCTTC. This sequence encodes CASSYGGWDERGHYNEQFF.

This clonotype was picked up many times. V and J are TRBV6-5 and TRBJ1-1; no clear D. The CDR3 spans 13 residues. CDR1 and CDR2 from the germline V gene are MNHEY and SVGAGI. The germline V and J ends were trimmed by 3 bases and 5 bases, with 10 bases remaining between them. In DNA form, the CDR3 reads TGTGCCAGCAGTTATTTAGGGAGGACTGAAGCTTTCTTT. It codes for CASSYLGRTEAFF.

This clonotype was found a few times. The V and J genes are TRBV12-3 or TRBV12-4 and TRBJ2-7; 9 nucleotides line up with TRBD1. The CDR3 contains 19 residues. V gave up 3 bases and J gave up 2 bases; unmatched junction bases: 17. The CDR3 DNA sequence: TGTGCCAGCAGTTTCCGGACAGGGGCCGTCGTGGGAGAACCCTACGAGCAGTACTTC. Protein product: CASSFRTGAVVGEPYEQYF.

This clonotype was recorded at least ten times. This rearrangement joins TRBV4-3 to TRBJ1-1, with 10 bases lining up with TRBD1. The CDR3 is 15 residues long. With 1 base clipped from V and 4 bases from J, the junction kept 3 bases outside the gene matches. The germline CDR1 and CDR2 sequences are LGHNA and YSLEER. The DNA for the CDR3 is TGCGCCAGCAGCCAAGGGACAGGGGGGCGCACTGAAGCTTTCTTT. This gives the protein CASSQGTGGRTEAFF.

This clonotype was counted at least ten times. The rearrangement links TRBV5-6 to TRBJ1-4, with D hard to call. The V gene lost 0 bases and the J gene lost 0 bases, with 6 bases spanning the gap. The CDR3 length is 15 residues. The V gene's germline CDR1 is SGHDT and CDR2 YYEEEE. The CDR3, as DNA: TGTGCCAGCAGCTTGGAGAGGGCAACTAATGAAAAACTGTTTTTT. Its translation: CASSLERATNEKLFF.

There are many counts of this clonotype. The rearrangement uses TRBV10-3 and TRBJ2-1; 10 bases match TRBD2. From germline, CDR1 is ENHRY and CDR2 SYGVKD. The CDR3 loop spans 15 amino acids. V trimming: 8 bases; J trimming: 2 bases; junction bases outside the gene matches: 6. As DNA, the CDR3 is TGTGCCATCTCTAGCGGGAGAGACCCCTACAATGAGCAGTTCTTC. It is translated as CAISSGRDPYNEQFF.

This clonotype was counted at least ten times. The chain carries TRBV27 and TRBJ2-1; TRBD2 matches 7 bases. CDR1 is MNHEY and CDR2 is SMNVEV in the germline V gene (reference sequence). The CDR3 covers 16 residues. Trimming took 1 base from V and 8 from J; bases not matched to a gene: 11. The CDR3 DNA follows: TGTGCCAGCAGTTTATACGCGGGAGATGTAACGTATGAGCAGTTCTTC. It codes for CASSLYAGDVTYEQFF.